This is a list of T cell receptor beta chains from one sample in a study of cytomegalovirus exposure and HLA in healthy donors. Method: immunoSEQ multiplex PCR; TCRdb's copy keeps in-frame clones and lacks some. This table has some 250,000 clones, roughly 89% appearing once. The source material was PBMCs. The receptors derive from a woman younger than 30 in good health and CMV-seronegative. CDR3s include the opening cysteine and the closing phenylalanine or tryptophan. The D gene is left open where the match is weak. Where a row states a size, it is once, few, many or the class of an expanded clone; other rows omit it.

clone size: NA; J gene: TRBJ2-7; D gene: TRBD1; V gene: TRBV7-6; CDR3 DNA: TGTGCCAGCACTCAATACCGGGACAGCTACGAGCAGTACTTC; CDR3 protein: CASTQYRDSYEQYF
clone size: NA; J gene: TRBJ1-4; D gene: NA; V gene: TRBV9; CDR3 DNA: TGTGCCAGCAGCGTAGACAATAATGAAAAACTGTTTTTT; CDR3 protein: CASSVDNNEKLFF
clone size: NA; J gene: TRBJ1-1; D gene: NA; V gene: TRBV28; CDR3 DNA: TGTGCCAGCAGACGTCCAGGGTGGTACACTGAAGCTTTCTTT; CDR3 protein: CASRRPGWYTEAFF
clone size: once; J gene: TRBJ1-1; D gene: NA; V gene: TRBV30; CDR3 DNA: TGTGCCTGGAGTGGACAGGAAGCCACTGAAGCTTTCTTT; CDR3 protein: CAWSGQEATEAFF
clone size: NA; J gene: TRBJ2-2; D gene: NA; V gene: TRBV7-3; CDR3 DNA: TGTGCCAGCAGCTTAACGAGGGACTTCCGTGGGGAGCTGTTTTTT; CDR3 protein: CASSLTRDFRGELFF
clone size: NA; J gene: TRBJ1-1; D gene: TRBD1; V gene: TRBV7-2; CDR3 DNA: TGTGCCAGCAGCTCAGGGGGGACTGAAGCTTTCTTT; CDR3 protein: CASSSGGTEAFF
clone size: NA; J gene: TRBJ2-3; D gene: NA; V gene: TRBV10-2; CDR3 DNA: TGCGCCAGCAGTGATGGGCAGGGTGCGGCAGATACGCAGTATTTT; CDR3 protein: CASSDGQGAADTQYF
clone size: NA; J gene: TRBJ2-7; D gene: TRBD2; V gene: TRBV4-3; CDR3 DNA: TGCGCCAGCAGCCAAGATGTAGCGGGGGGTCTTATCTACGAGCAGTACTTC; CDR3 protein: CASSQDVAGGLIYEQYF
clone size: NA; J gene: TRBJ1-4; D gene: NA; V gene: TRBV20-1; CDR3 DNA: TGCAGTGCAGGGGCAAATGAAAAACTGTTTTTT; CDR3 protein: CSAGANEKLFF
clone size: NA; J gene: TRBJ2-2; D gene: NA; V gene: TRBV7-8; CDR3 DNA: TGTGCCAGCAGCCCCAGGACGGGAGTCAACACCGGGGAGCTGTTTTTT; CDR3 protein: CASSPRTGVNTGELFF
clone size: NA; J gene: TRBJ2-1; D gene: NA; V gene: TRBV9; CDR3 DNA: TGTGCCAGCAGCGTAGCCGGGGTATCCTACAATGAGCAGTTCTTC; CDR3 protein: CASSVAGVSYNEQFF
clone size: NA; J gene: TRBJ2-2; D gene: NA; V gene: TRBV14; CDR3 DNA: TGTGCCAGCAGCCAAAGAACAGGGAAGGCCGGGGAGCTGTTTTTT; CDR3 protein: CASSQRTGKAGELFF
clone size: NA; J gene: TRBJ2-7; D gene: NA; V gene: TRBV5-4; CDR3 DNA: TGTGCCAGCAGAGGGGACACCTACGAGCAGTACTTC; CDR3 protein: CASRGDTYEQYF
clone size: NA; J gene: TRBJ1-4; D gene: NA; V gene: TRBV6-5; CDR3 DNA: TGTGCCAGCAGTTACATCGGGGGTCCTAATGAAAAACTGTTTTTT; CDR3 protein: CASSYIGGPNEKLFF
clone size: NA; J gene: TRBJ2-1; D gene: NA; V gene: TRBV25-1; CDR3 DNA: TGTGCCAGCAGTGACCAGCCCAGGGAGCAGTTCTTC; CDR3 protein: CASSDQPREQFF
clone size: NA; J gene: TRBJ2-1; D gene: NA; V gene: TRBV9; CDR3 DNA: TGTGCCAGCAGCGTCATCCCAACAGGGTCTGCCTACAATGAGCAGTTCTTC; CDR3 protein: CASSVIPTGSAYNEQFF
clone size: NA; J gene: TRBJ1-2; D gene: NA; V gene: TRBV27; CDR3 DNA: TGTGCCAGCTCACAGGGAGGGGGGCTTCCTAACTATGGCTACACCTTC; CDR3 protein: CASSQGGGLPNYGYTF
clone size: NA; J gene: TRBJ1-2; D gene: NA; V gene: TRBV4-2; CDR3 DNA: TGTGCCAGCAGCCAAGAAGGCGGGTTTCACTATGGCTACACCTTC; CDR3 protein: CASSQEGGFHYGYTF
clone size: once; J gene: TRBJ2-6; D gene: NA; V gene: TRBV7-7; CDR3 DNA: TGTGCTAGCAGCCATTCAGGGACTGGGGCCAACGTCCTGACTTTC; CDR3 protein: CASSHSGTGANVLTF
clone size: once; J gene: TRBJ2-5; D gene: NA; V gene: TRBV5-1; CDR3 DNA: TGCGCCAGCAGCACGGACAGTTCAAGAGATACCCAGTACTTC; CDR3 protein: CASSTDSSRDTQYF
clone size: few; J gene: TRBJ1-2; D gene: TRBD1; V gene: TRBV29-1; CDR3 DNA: TGCAGCTCCACGGGACAGAAAGACTATGGCTACACCTTC; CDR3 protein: CSSTGQKDYGYTF
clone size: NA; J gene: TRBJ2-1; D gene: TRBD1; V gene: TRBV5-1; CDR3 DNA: TGCGCCAGCAGCGTCCGCGGGACAGGTCACAATGAGCAGTTCTTC; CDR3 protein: CASSVRGTGHNEQFF
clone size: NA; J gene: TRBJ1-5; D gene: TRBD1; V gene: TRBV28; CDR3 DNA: TGTGCCAGCAGTCGCGACAGGGACGAATTTCAGCCCCAGCATTTT; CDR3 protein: CASSRDRDEFQPQHF
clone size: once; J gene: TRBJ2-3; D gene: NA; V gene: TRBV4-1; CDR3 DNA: TGCGCCAGCAGCCAAGATCCCGCCCATGGAGAGTATTTT; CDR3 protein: CASSQDPAHGEYF
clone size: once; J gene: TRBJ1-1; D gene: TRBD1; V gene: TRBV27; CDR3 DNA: TGTGCCAGCATCCGGGACAGGGGGCGAGACACTGAAGCTTTCTTT; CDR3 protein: CASIRDRGRDTEAFF
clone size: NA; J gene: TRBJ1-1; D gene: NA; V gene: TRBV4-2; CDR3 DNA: TGTGCCAGCAGCCAAGATACAGCGGCCGATGAAGCTTTCTTT; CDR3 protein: CASSQDTAADEAFF
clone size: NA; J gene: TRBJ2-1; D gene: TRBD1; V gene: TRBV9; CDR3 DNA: TGTGCCAGCAGGGGGCGGGACAGGGGGCGGGATGAGCAGTTCTTC; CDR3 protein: CASRGRDRGRDEQFF
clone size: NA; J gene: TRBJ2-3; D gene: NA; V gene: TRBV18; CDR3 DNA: TGTGCCAGCTCACCACCATCGCGGGACACAGATACGCAGTATTTT; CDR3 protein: CASSPPSRDTDTQYF
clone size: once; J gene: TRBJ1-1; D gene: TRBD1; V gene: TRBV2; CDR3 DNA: TGTGCCAGCAGTGAATTCGACAGGGGAAGGACTGAAGCTTTCTTT; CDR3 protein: CASSEFDRGRTEAFF
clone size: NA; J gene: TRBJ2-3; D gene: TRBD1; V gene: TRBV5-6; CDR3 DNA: TGTGCCAGCAGCTGGCGTGGGGACAGGGGTTCAGATACGCAGTATTTT; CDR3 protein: CASSWRGDRGSDTQYF
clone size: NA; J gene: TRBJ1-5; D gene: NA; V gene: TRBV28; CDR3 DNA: TGTGCCAGCAGATCTCGGGGGGTCCGCAATCAGCCCCAGCATTTT; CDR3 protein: CASRSRGVRNQPQHF
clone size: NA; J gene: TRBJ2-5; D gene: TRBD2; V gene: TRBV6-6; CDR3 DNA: TGTGCCAGCAAGGTCGGACTAGCGAGAGAGACCCAGTACTTC; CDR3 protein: CASKVGLARETQYF
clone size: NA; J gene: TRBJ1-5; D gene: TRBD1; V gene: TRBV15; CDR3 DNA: TGTGCCACCAGCAGAGCTACAGGGGATCCGGGCAATCAGCCCCAGCATTTT; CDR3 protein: CATSRATGDPGNQPQHF
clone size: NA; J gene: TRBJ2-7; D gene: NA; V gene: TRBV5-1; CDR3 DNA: TGCGCCAGCAGCTTGGACGAGGTGCCGCGAGTCTACGAGCAGTACTTC; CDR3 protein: CASSLDEVPRVYEQYF
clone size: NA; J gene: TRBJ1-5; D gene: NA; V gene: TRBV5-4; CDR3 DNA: TGTGCCAGCAGCCGGGACTCCGGTCAGCCCCAGCATTTT; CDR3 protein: CASSRDSGQPQHF
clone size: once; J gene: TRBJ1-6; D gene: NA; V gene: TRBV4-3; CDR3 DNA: TGCGCCAGCAGCCCCGGTCTGAAATCACCCCTCCACTTT; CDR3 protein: CASSPGLKSPLHF
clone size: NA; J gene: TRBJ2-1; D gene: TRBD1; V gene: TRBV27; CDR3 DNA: TGTGCCAGCAGTCCGGCGGGGACAGGGTACAATGAGCAGTTCTTC; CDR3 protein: CASSPAGTGYNEQFF
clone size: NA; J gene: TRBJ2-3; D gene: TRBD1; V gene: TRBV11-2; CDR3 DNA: TGTGCCAGCAGCTTAGCCCGACAGGGGTGGTCAGATACGCAGTATTTT; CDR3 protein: CASSLARQGWSDTQYF
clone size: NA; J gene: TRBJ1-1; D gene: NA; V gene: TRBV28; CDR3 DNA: TGTGCCAGCAGTTTAAATCTGGGAGGCACTGAAGCTTTCTTT; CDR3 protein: CASSLNLGGTEAFF
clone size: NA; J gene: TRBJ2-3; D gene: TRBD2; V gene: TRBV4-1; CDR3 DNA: TGCGCCAGCAGCCAAGACTGGCGGGGGGGCACAGATACGCAGTATTTT; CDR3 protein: CASSQDWRGGTDTQYF
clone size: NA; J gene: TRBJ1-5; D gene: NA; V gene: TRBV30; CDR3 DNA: TGTGCCTGGAGTGGAGGCTGGGATCAGCCCCAGCATTTT; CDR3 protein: CAWSGGWDQPQHF
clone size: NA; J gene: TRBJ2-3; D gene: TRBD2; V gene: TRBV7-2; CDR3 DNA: TGTGCCAGCAGCTTAGAAGTGGGCGGGGGGGCAAATACGCAGTATTTT; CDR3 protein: CASSLEVGGGANTQYF
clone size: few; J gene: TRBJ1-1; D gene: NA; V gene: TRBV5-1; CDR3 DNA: TGCGCCAGCAGCTTGCAAGGCAGGGGTGGCACTGAAGCTTTCTTT; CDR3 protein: CASSLQGRGGTEAFF
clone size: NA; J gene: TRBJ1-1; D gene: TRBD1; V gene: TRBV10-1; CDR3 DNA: TGCGCCAGCAGCACCGGGACAGGGTCTTCGGAAGCTTTCTTT; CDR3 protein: CASSTGTGSSEAFF